This TCR beta chain was identified in a study of blood T cell repertoires in COVID-19. V dropped 4 bases and J dropped 5; count of bases not matched to a gene: 6. The CDR3 is 15 residues long. The germline CDR1 and CDR2 sequences are SNHLY and FYNNEI. Everyone who took part was roughly 18 to 90 years old, and they came from 24 US areas. The data were produced by immunoSEQ multiplex PCR, yet TCRdb's version contains in-frame clones alone and is incomplete. The top ten clones hold about 8.9% of a sample with some 200,000 clones, around 81% of them seen once. The sequence was collected from a woman aged 45-65 years with acute COVID-19. The gene calls are TRBV2 and TRBJ2-5, with TRBD2 matching over 11 bases. The sequenced sample was PBMCs or T cells enriched from blood (not recorded which). The chain's CDR3 is CASSAGLAVSETQYF. The CDR3 nucleotides read TGTGCCAGCAGTGCGGGACTAGCGGTTTCGGAGACCCAGTACTTC.